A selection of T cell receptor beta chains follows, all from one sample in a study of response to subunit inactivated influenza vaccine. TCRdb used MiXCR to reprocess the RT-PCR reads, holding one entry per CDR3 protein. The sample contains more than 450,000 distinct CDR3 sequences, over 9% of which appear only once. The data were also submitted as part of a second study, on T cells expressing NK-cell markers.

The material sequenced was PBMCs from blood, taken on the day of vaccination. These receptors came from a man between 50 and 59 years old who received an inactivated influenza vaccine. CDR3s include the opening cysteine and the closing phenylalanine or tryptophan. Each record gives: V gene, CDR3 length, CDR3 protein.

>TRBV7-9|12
CASSTVNQPQHF
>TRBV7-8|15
CASSLDRVMRDEQYF
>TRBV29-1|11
CSVENTDTQYF
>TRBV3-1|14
CASSQLGINTEAFF
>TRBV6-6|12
CASSPHPYEQYF
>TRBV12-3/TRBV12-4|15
CASNRVGQFFDEQFF
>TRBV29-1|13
CSISGRVIDTQYF
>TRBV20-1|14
CSARDLGRGDEQYF
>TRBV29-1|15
CSVEGLGQRDNEQFF
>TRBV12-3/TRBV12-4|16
CASSPRTGTSLYEQYF
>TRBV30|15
CAWKDRGAGANVLTF
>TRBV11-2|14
CASSLGGNGNTIYF
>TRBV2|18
CASSYLPLIGTGGNEQYF
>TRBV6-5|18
CASSYSSSGRARSYEQYF
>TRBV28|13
CASSLTGTGRDSF
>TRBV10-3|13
CATIPATYTEQYF
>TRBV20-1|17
CSASSPRHGSGANVLTF
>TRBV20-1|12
CSARGGLVGQYF
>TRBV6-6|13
CASSYRDAYEQYF
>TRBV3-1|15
CASRRFISGDYEQYF
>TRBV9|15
CASSVGGAGGYEQYF
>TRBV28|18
CASRSLGSGEVYKNIQYF
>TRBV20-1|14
CSAEPILGGWTQYF
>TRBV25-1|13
CASRGPGSYEQYF
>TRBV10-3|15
CAISRDFPGSDTQYF
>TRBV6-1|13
CASTPGPSYEQYF
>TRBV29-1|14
CSVPGLAGGTEQYF
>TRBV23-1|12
CAFERAQNIQYF
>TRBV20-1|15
CSARVAGLSSYEQYF
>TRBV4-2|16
CASSQVSQARGRGYTF
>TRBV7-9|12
CASSGQGGTQYF
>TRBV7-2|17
CASSQILPGVTNQPQHF
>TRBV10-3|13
CAISGVLNTEAFF
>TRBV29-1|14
CSVQKTGGNTEAFF
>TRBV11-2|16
CASSLDTGIPGGELFF
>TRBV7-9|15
CASSLGSRAGTEAFF
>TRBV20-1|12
CSAKGPNNEQFF
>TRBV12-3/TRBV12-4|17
CASSFPSGQLNTDTQYF
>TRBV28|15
CASSLRREDTDTQYF
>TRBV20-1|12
CSAPGLNEKLFF
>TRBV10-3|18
CAISEFTPIESSYNEQFF
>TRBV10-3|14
CAISPADGPYEQYF
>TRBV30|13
CAWSSGFVGEQYF
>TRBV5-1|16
CASSQDGTAQYYEQYF
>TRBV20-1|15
CSAREGTSAHNEQFF
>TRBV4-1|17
CASSQDSRRATVGELFF
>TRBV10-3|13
CAISEIGMVEAFF
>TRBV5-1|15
CASTMTSGSYNEQFF
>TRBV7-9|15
CASSSTGLNTGELFF
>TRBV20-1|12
CSAPIAKNIQYF
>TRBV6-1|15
CASRPGPRLFHEQYF
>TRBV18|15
CASSPPGQGSGEQYF
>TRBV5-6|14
CASSRGTASEKLFF
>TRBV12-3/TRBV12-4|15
CASSLGRTAGSPLHF
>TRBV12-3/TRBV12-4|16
CASRYRTSGGINEQFF
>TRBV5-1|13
CASSSSGIGEQFF
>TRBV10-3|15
CAISVPQGNGYGYTF
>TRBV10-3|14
CAISDSGSGNTIYF
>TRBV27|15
CASSIIGPLAYEQYF